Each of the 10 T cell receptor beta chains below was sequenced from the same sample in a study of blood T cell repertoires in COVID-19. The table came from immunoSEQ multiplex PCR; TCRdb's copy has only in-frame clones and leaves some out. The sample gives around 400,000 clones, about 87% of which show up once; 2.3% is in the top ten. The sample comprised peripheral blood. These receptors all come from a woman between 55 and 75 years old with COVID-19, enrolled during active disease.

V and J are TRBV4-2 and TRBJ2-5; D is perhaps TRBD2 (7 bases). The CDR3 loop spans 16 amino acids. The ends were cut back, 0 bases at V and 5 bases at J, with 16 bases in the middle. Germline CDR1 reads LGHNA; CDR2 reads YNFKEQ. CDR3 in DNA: TGTGCCAGCAGCCAAGATCTACTAGCGAGGGGGGAGACCCAGTACTTC. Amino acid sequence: CASSQDLLARGETQYF.

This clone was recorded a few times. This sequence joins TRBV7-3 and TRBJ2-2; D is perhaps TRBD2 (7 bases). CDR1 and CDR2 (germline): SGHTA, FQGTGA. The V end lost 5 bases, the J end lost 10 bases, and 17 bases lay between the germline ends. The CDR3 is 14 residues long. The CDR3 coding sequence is TGTGCCAGCAGCGCTAGCGGAAAGGGGGAGGAGCTGTTTTTT. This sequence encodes CASSASGKGEELFF.

CDR3 residues: CASSSGTSGGNTDTQYF. CDR3 DNA sequence: TGTGCCAGCAGTTCTGGGACTAGCGGGGGGAATACAGATACGCAGTATTTT. This sequence joins TRBV27 and TRBJ2-3; 15 nucleotides line up with TRBD2. V lost 4 bases and J lost 3; bases outside the gene matches: 5. Germline V CDR1 and CDR2: MNHEY, SMNVEV (reference sequence). CDR3 size: 17 residues.

CDR3 sequence reads: CASSVDGGYRSEEQFF. In DNA form, the CDR3 reads TGTGCCAGCAGCGTAGACGGTGGGTACAGGAGTGAGGAGCAGTTCTTC. The rearrangement links TRBV9 to TRBJ2-1, with D possibly TRBD1 on 5 matching bases. This CDR3 is 16 amino acids long. Trimming cost V 0 bases and J 10 bases, with 20 bases left between them. Germline-derived CDR1 and CDR2 are SGDLS and YYNGEE.

In DNA form, the CDR3 reads TGTGCCAGCTCACCGGGATCGGGGGGTTCTAGCACTGAAGCTTTCTTT. Its protein product is CASSPGSGGSSTEAFF. The chain recombines TRBV18 with TRBJ1-1; TRBD1 might be the D (5 bases). The CDR3 runs to 16 residues. CDR1 and CDR2 from the germline V gene are KGHSH and LQKENI. Deletions cut 3 bases from V and 4 bases from J, with 18 bases between.

Here the CDR3 reads CASSRETLGGETQYF. The CDR3 region has the DNA TGTGCCAGCTCACGCGAGACCCTGGGAGGGGAGACCCAGTACTTC. This chain uses TRBV18 with TRBJ2-5; 7 nucleotides match TRBD2. J lost 5 bases, V lost 4 bases, and 10 bases had no gene match. The CDR3 totals 15 residues. The germline V gene has CDR1 KGHSH and CDR2 LQKENI.

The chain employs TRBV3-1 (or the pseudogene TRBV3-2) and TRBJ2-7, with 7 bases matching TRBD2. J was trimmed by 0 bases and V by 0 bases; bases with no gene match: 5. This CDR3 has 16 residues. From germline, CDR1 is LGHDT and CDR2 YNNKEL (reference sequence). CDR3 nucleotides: TGTGCCAGCAGCCAAGAGGGCGGGGGATACTCCTACGAGCAGTACTTC. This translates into CASSQEGGGYSYEQYF.

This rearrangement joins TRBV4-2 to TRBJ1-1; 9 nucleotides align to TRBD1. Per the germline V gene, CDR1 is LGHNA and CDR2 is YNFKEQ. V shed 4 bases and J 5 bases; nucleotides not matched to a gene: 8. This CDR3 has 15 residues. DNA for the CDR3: TGTGCCAGCAGCCCTCAACAGGGGGCGCGGACTGAAGCTTTCTTT. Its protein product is CASSPQQGARTEAFF.

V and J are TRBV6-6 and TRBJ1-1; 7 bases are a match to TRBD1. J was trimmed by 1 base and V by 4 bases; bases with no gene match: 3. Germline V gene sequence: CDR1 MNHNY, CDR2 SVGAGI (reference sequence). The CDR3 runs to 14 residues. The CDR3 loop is CASSWDRPNTEAFF. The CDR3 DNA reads TGTGCCAGCAGTTGGGACAGACCGAACACTGAAGCTTTCTTT.

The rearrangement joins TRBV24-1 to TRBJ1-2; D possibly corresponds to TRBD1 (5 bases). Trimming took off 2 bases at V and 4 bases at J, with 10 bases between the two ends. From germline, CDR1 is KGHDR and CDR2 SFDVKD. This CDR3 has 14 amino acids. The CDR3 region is CATSDSIGGYGYTF. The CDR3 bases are TGTGCCACCAGTGATTCAATCGGGGGCTATGGCTACACCTTC.